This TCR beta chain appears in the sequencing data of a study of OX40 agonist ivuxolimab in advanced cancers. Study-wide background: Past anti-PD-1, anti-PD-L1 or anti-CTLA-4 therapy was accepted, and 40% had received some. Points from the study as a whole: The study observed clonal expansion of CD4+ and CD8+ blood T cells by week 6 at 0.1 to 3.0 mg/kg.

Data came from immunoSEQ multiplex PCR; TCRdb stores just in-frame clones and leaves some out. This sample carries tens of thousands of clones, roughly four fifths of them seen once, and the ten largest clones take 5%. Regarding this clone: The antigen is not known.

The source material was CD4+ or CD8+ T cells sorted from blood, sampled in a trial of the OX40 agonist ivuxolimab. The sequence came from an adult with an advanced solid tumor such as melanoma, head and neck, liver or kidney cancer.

The CDR3 reads CASSLGSGNTEAFF. The CDR3 nucleotides read TGCGCCAGCAGCTTGGGTTCCGGTAACACTGAAGCTTTCTTT. The chain joins TRBV5-1 to TRBJ1-1; D not certain. The V end was cut by 0 bases, the J end by 2 bases, with 8 bases between. Per the germline V gene, CDR1 is SGHRS and CDR2 is YFSETQ. The CDR3 totals 14 residues.